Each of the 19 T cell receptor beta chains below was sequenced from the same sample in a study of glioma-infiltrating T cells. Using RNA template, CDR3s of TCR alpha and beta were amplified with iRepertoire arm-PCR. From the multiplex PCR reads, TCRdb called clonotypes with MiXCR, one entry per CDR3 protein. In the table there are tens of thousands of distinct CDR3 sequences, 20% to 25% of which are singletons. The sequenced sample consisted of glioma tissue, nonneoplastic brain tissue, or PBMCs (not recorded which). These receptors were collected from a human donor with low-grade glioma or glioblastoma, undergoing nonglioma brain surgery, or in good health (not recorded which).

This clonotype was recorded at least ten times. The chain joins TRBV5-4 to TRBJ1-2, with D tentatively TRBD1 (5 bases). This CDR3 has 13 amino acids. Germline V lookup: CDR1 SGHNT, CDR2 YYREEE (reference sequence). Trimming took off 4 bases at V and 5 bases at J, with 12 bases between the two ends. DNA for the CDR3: TGTGCCAGCAGCAACAACTGGGGGTATGGCTACACCTTC. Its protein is CASSNNWGYGYTF.

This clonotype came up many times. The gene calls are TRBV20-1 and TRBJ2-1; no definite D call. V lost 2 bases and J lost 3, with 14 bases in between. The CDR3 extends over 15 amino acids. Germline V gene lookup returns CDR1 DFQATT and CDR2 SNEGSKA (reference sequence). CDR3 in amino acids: CSARLDLAGYNEQFF. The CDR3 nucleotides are TGCAGTGCTAGACTCGATTTAGCAGGCTACAATGAGCAGTTCTTC.

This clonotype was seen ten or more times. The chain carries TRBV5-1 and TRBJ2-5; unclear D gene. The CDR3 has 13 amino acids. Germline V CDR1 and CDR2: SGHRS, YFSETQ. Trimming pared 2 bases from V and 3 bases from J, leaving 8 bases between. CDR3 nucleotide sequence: TGCGCCAGCAGCTTACAGCCCGAAGAGACCCAGTACTTC. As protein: CASSLQPEETQYF. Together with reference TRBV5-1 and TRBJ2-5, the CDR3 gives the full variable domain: KAGVTQTPRYLIKTRGQQVTLSCSPISGHRSVSWYQQTPGQGLQFLFEYFSETQRNKGNFPGRFSGRQFSNSRSEMNVSTLELGDSALYLCASSLQPEETQYFGPGTRLLVL.

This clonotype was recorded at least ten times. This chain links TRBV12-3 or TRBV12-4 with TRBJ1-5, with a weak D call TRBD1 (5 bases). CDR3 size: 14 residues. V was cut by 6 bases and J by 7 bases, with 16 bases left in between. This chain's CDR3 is CASSLRDSYQPQHF. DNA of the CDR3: TGTGCCAGCAGCCTTCGGGACTCGTACCAGCCCCAGCATTTT.

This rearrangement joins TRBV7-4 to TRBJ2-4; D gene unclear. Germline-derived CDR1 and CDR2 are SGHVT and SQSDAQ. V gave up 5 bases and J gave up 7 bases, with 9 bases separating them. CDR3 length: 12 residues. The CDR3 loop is CASSPYINIQYF. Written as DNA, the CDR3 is TGTGCCAGCAGCCCCTATATCAACATTCAGTACTTC.

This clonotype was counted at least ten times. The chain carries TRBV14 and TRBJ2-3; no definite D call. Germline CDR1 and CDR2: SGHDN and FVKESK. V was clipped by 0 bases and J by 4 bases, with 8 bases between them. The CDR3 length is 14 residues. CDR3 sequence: CASSQDLGPDTQYF. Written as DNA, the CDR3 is TGTGCCAGCAGCCAAGATCTAGGGCCAGATACGCAGTATTTT.

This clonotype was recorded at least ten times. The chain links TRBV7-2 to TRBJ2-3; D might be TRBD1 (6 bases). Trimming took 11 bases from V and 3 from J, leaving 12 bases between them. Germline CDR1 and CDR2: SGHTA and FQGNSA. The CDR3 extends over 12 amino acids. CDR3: CAFGGATDTQYF. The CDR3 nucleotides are TGTGCCTTTGGGGGCGCGACAGATACGCAGTATTTT. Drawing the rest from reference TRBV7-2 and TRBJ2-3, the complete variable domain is GAGVSQSPSNKVTEKGKDVELRCDPISGHTALYWYRQSLGQGLEFLIYFQGNSAPDKSGLPSDRFSAERTGGSVSTLTIQRTQQEDSAVYLCAFGGATDTQYFGPGTRLTVL.

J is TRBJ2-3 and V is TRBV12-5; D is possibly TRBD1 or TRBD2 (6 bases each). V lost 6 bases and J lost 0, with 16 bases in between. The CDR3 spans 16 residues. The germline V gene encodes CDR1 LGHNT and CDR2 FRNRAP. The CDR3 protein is CASGRQGGLSTDTQYF. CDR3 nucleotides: TGTGCTAGTGGCCGTCAAGGGGGACTTAGCACAGATACGCAGTATTTT.

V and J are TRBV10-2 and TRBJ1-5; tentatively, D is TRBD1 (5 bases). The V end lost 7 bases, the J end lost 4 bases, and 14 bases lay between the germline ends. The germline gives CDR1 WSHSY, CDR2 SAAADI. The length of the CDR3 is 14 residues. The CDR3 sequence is CASKDPRGNQPQHF. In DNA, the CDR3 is TGCGCCAGCAAGGACCCCCGGGGGAATCAGCCCCAGCATTTT.

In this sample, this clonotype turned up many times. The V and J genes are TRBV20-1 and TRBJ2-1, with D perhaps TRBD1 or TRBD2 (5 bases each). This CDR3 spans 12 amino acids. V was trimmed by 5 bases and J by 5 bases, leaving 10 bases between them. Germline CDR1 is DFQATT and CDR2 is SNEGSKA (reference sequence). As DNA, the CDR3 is TGCAGTGCTCGAGGGGCTCACAATGAGCAGTTCTTC. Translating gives CSARGAHNEQFF.

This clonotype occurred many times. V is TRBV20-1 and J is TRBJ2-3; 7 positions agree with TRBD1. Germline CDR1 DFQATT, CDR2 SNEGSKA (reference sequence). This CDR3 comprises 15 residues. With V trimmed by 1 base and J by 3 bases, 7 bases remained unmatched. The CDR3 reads CSARGDRAATDTQYF. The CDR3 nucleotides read TGCAGTGCTAGAGGAGACAGGGCGGCAACAGATACGCAGTATTTT.

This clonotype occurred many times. As DNA, the CDR3 is TGTGCCAGCAGCCCTCAGGACAGGGCCGGCAATCAGCCCCAGCATTTT. The encoded protein is CASSPQDRAGNQPQHF. The V call is TRBV6-1, the J call TRBJ1-5, with 8 nucleotides matching TRBD1. Germline CDR1 reads MNHNS; CDR2 reads SASEGT. Trimming cost V 6 bases and J 2 bases; bases outside gene matches: 9. The CDR3 is 16 amino acids.

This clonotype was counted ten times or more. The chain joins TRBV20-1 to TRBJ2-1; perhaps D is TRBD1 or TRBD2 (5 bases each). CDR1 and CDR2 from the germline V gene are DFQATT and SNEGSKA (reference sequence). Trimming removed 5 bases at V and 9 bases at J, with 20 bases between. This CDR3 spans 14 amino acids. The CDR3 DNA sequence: TGCAGTGCTTACCGGGACGTCGCTTCGAGTGAGCAGTTCTTC. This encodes CSAYRDVASSEQFF.

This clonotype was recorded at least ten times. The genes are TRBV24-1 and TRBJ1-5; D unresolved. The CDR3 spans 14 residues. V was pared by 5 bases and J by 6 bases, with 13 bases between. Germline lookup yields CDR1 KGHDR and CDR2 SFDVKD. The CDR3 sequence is CATSAPSTGQPQHF. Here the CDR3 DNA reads TGTGCCACCAGTGCCCCTTCAACCGGTCAGCCCCAGCATTTT.

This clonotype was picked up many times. For the CDR3, the DNA is TGCAGTGCTTCGAGCCTATTAGGCTCCTACAATGAGCAGTTCTTC. Protein product: CSASSLLGSYNEQFF. The rearrangement joins TRBV20-1 to TRBJ2-1, with no clear D. The CDR3 has 15 residues. The germline CDR1 and CDR2 sequences are DFQATT and SNEGSKA (reference sequence). The V end was cut by 5 bases, the J end by 0 bases, with 14 bases between.

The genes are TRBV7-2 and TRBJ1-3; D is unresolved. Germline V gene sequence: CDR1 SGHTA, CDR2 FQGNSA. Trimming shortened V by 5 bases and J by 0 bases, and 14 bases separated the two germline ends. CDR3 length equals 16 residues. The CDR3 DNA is TGTGCCAGCAGCCTCGGCCCGGTTTTCTCTGGAAACACCATATATTTT. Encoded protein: CASSLGPVFSGNTIYF.

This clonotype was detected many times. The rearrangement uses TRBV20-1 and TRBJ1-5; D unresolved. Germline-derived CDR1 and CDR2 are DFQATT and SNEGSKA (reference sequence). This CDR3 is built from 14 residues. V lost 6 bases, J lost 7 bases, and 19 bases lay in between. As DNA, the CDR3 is TGCAGTGCGGTTGTCAGGCCAAAGGAACAGCCCCAGCATTTT. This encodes CSAVVRPKEQPQHF.

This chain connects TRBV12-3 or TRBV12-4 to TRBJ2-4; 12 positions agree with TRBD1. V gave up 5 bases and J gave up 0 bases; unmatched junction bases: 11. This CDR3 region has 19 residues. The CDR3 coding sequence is TGTGCCAGCAGTCCAAAATTGGGACAGGGGGCCGGAGCCAAAAACATTCAGTACTTC. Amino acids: CASSPKLGQGAGAKNIQYF.

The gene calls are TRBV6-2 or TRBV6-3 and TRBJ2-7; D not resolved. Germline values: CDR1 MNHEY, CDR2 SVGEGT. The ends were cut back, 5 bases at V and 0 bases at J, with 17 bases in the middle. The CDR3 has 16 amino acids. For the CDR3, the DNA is TGTGCCAGCAGTGTCTCCTTAAAACTCTACTCCTACGAGCAGTACTTC. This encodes CASSVSLKLYSYEQYF.